Only a few counts were recorded for the clone carrying this TCR beta chain. The junction departs from germline at one end; a sequencing error may be responsible. These data are taken from a study of PD-1 blockade in mismatch repair-deficient tumors. The CDR3 contains 16 residues. Germline CDR1 and CDR2: SEHNR and FQNEAQ (reference sequence). Profiled with immunoSEQ multiplex PCR; TCRdb holds only in-frame clones, not every one. The sample includes tens of thousands of clones, around 80% seen only once; the top ten take about 3.5%. The chain uses TRBV7-9 and TRBJ1-2; the D is unclear. The starting material was peripheral blood, obtained 4 weeks after starting pembrolizumab. The TCR comes from an adult with mismatch repair-deficient cancer. The CDR3 here is CASSQDEESPNYGYTF. In nucleotides, the CDR3 is TGCGCCAGCAGCCAAGATGAAGAATCTCCTAACTATGGCTACACCTTC.